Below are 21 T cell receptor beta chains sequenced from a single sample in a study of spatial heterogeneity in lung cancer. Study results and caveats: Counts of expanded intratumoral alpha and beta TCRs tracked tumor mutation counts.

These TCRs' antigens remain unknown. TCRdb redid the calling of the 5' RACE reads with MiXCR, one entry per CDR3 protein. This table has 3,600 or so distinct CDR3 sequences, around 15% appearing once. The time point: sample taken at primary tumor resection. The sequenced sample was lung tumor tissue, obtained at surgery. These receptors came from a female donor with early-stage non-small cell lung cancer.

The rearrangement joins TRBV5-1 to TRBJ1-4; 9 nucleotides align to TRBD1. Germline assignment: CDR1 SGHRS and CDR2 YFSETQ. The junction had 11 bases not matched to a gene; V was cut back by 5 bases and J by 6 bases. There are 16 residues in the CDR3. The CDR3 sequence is CASRSLPGQGDEKLFF. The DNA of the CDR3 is TGCGCCAGCAGGTCTCTACCGGGACAGGGAGATGAAAAACTGTTTTTT.

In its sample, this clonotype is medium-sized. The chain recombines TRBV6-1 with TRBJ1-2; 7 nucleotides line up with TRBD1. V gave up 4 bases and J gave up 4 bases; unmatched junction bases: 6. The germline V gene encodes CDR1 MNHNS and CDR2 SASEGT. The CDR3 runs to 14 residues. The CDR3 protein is CASSALRGAYGYTF. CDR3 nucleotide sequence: TGTGCCAGCAGTGCACTCAGGGGGGCCTATGGCTACACCTTC.

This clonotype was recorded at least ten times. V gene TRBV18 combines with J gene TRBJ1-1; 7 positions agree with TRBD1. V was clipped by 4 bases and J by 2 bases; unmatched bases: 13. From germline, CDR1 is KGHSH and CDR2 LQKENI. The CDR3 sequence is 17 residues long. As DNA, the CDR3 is TGTGCCAGCTCACTCCGGACAGGACTTGGGGAAAACACTGAAGCTTTCTTT. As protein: CASSLRTGLGENTEAFF.

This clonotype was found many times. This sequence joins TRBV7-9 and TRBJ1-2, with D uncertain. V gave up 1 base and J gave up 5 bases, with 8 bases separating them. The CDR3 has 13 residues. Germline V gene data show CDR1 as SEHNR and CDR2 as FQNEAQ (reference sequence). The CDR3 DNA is TGTGCCAGCAGCTTAGAAGTTTCGTATGGCTACACCTTC. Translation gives CASSLEVSYGYTF.

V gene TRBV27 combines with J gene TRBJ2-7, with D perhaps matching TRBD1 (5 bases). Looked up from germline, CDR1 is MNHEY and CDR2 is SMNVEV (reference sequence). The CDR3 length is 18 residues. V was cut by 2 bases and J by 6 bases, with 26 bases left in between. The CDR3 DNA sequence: TGTGCCAGCAGTTTAAGTGTCGGCCCGCCAGGGTCATCACGCGAGCAGTACTTC. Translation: CASSLSVGPPGSSREQYF.

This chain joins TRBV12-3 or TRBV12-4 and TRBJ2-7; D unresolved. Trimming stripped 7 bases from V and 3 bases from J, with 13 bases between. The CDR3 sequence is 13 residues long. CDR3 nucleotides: TGTGCCAGCAATCCGGGCGGTAGCTACGAGCAGTACTTC. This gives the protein CASNPGGSYEQYF.

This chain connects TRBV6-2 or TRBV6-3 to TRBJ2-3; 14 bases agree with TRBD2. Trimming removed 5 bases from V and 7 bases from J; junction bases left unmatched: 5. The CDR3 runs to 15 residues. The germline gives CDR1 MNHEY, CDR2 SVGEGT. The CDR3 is CASSPGTSGSNTQYF. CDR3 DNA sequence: TGTGCCAGCAGTCCCGGGACTAGCGGGAGCAATACGCAGTATTTT.

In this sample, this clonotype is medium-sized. The CDR3 coding sequence is TGTGCCAGTAGTAATAGCGGGAGGACTGAGCAGTTCTTC. Protein product: CASSNSGRTEQFF. The genes are TRBV19 and TRBJ2-1; 10 bases line up with TRBD2. In germline, CDR1 is LNHDA, CDR2 SQIVND (reference sequence). The CDR3 sequence is 13 residues long. V trimming: 4 bases; J trimming: 9 bases; junction bases outside the gene matches: 3.

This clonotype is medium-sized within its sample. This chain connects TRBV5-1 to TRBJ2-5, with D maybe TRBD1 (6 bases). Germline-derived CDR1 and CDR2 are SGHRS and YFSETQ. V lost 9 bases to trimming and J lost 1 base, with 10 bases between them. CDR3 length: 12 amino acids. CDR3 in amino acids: CATQDSQETQYF. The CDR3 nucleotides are TGCGCCACCCAGGACAGCCAAGAGACCCAGTACTTC.

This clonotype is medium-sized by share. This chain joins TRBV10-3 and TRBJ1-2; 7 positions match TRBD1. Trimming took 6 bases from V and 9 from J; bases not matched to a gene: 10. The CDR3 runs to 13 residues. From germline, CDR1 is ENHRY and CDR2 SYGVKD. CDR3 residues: CAIRTGTADRYTF. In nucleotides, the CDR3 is TGTGCCATCAGGACCGGGACAGCAGACCGCTACACCTTC.

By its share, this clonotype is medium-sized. The CDR3 loop reads CASSVEQGTNYGYTF. DNA of the CDR3: TGTGCCAGCAGTGTTGAACAGGGGACAAACTATGGCTACACCTTC. The V gene is TRBV2, the J gene TRBJ1-2; TRBD1 matches at 7 bases. With V trimmed by 4 bases and J by 2 bases, 7 bases remained unmatched. Germline V gene sequence: CDR1 SNHLY, CDR2 FYNNEI. CDR3 length equals 15 residues.

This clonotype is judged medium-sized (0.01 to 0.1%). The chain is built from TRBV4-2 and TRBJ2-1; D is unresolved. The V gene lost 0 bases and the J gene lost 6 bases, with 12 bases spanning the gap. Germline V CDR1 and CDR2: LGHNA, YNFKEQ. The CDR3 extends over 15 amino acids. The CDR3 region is CASSQESTLINEQFF. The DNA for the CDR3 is TGTGCCAGCAGCCAAGAGAGTACCCTAATCAATGAGCAGTTCTTC.

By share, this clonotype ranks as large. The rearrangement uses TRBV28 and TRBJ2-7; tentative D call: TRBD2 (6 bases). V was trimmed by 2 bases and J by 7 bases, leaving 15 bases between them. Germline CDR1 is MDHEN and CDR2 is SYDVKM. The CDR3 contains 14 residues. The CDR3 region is CASSLRERHREQYF. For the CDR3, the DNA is TGTGCCAGCAGTTTACGGGAGAGGCATCGGGAGCAGTACTTC. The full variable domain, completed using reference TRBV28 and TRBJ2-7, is DVKVTQSSRYLVKRTGEKVFLECVQDMDHENMFWYRQDPGLGLRLIYFSYDVKMKEKGDIPEGYSVSREKKERFSLILESASTNQTSMYLCASSLRERHREQYFGPGTRLTVT.

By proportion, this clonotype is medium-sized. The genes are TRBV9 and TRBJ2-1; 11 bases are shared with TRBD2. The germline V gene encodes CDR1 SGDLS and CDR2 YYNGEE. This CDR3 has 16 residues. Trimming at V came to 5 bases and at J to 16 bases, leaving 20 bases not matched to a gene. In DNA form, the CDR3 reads TGTGCCAGCAGTCGACAACCGGGAGGTAGCGGGGGGGAGAGATTCTTC. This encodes CASSRQPGGSGGERFF.

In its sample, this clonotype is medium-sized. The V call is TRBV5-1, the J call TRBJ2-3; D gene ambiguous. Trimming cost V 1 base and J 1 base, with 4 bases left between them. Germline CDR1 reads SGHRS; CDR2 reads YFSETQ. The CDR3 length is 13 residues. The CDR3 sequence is CASSLKGTDTQYF. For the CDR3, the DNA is TGCGCCAGCAGCTTGAAGGGCACAGATACGCAGTATTTT. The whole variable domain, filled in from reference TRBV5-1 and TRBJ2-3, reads KAGVTQTPRYLIKTRGQQVTLSCSPISGHRSVSWYQQTPGQGLQFLFEYFSETQRNKGNFPGRFSGRQFSNSRSEMNVSTLELGDSALYLCASSLKGTDTQYFGPGTRLTVL.

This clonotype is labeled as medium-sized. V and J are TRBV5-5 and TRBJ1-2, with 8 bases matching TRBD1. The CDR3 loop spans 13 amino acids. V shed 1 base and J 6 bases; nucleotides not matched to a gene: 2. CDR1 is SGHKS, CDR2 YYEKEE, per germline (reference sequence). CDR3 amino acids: CASSLNRGDGYTF. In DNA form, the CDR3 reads TGTGCCAGCAGCTTGAACAGGGGGGATGGCTACACCTTC.

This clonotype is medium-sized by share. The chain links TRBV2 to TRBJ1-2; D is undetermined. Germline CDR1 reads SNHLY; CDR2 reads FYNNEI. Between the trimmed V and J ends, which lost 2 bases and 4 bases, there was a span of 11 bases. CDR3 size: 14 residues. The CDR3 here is CASSERPVSYGYTF. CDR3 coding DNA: TGTGCCAGCAGTGAACGACCCGTCTCCTATGGCTACACCTTC.

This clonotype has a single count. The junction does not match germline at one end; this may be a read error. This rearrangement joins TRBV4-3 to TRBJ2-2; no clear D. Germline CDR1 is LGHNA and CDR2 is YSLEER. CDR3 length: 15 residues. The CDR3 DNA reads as TGCGCCAACAGCCAAGACCGCGTATACACCGGGGAGCTGTTTTTT. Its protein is CANSQDRVYTGELFF.

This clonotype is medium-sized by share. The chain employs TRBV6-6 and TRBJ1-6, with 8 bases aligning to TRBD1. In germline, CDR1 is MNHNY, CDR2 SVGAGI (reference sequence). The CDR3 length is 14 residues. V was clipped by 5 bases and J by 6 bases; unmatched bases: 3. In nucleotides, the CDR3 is TGTGCCAGCAGTCTTACAGGGGGTAATTCACCCCTCCACTTT. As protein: CASSLTGGNSPLHF.

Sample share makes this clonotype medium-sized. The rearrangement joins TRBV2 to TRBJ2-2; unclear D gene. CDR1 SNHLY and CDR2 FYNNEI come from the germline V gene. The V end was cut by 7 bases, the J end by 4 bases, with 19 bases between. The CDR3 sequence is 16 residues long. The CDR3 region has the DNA TGTGCCAGCAAGTTTGGTGGGTTTTACGGCACCGGGGAGCTGTTTTTT. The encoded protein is CASKFGGFYGTGELFF.

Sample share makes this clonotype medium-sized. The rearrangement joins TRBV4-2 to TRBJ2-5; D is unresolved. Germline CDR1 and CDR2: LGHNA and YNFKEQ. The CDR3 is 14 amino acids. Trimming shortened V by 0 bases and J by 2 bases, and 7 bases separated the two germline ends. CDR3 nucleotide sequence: TGTGCCAGCAGCCAAGAAGGTGGGCAAGAGACCCAGTACTTC. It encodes CASSQEGGQETQYF.